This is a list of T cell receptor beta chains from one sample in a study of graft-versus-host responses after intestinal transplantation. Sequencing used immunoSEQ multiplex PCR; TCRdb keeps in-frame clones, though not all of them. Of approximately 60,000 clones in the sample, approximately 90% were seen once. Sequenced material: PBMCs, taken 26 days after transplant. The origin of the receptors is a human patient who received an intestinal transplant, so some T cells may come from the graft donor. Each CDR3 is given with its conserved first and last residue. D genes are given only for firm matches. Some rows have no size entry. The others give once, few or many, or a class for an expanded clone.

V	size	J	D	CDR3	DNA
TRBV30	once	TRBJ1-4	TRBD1	CAWSTLGQGIEKLFF	TGTGCCTGGTCCACCCTGGGACAGGGGATTGAAAAACTGTTTTTT
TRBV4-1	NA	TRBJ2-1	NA	CASSQPGLFPGGDNEQFF	TGCGCCAGCAGCCAACCGGGACTTTTCCCAGGTGGGGACAATGAGCAGTTCTTC
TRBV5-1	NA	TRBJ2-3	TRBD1	CASSLYGQGGPDTQYF	TGCGCCAGCAGCCTGTACGGACAGGGAGGCCCAGATACGCAGTATTTT
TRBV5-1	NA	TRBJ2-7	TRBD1	CASSPKDRISYEQYF	TGCGCCAGCAGCCCCAAGGACAGGATTTCCTACGAGCAGTACTTC
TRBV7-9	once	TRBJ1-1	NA	CASSLQPDSTEAFF	TGTGCCAGCAGCTTACAGCCCGACAGTACTGAAGCTTTCTTT
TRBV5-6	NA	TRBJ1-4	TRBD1	CASSRITGEVGKLFF	TGTGCCAGCAGCCGCATAACAGGGGAGGTTGGAAAACTGTTTTTT
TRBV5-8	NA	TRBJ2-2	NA	CASSPRDLANTGELFF	TGTGCCAGCAGCCCTAGAGATCTAGCGAACACCGGGGAGCTGTTTTTT
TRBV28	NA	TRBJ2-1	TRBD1	CASSGDRDNEQFF	TGTGCCAGCAGTGGCGACAGGGACAATGAGCAGTTCTTC
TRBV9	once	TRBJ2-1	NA	CASQGYNEQFF	TGTGCCAGTCAGGGTTACAATGAGCAGTTCTTC
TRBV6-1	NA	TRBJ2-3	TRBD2	CASSPTSGGADTQYF	TGTGCCAGCAGCCCCACTAGCGGGGGGGCAGATACGCAGTATTTT
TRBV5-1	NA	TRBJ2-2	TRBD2	CASSSVAGAPGNTGELFF	TGCGCCAGCAGCTCGGTAGCGGGGGCGCCCGGCAACACCGGGGAGCTGTTTTTT
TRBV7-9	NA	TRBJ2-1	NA	CASSLAPPEANEQFF	TGTGCCAGCAGCTTAGCGCCCCCTGAGGCCAATGAGCAGTTCTTC
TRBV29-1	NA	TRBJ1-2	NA	CSVEDWSAYGYTF	TGCAGCGTTGAAGATTGGAGTGCCTATGGCTACACCTTC
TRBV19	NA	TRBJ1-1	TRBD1	CASSMGTAEAFF	TGTGCCAGTAGTATGGGGACAGCTGAAGCTTTCTTT
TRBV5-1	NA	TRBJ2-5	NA	CASSLTMETQYF	TGCGCCAGCAGCTTGACTATGGAGACCCAGTACTTC
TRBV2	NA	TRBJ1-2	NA	CARARGADGYTF	TGTGCCAGGGCGCGGGGAGCGGATGGCTACACCTTC
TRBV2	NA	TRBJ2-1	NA	CAIGGSYNEQFF	TGTGCCATCGGGGGTTCCTACAATGAGCAGTTCTTC
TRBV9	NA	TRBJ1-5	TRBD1	CASSVNDRGGYSNQPQHF	TGTGCCAGCAGCGTAAATGACAGGGGGGGATATAGCAATCAGCCCCAGCATTTT
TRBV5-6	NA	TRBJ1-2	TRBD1	CASSFEGALIYGYTF	TGTGCCAGCAGCTTCGAGGGGGCGCTTATCTATGGCTACACCTTC
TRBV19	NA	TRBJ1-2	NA	CASNPARGFLGNGYTF	TGTGCCAGTAATCCCGCACGGGGGTTCCTGGGTAATGGCTACACCTTC
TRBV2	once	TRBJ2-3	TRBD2	CASRGTSGGDSTDTQYF	TGTGCCAGCAGGGGGACTAGCGGGGGGGATAGCACAGATACGCAGTATTTT
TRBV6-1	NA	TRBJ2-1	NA	CASSEATGGYNEQFF	TGTGCCAGCAGTGAAGCGACAGGAGGCTACAATGAGCAGTTCTTC
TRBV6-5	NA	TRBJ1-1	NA	CATRARGRTEAFF	TGTGCCACCCGTGCCAGGGGCAGGACTGAAGCTTTCTTT
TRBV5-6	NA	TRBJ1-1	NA	CASSPTRGREYTEAFF	TGTGCCAGCAGCCCCACCCGGGGAAGGGAATACACTGAAGCTTTCTTT
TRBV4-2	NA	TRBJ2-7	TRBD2	CASSQDRGLAGEFYEQYF	TGTGCCAGCAGCCAAGACAGGGGACTAGCGGGAGAATTCTACGAGCAGTACTTC
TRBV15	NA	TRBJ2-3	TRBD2	CATSRDPSGGADTQYF	TGTGCCACCAGCAGAGATCCCAGCGGGGGGGCCGATACGCAGTATTTT
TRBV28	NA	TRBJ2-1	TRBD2	CASSPPSTSGYNEQFF	TGTGCCAGCAGTCCCCCTAGTACTAGCGGTTACAATGAGCAGTTCTTC
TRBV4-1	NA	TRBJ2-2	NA	CASSQDGGPNTGELFF	TGCGCCAGCAGCCAAGATGGCGGGCCGAACACCGGGGAGCTGTTTTTT
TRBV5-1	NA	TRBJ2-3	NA	CASSRGGTYTDTQYF	TGCGCCAGCAGCCGTGGAGGGACTTACACAGATACGCAGTATTTT
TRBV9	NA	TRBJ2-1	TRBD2	CASSVDPSGGYNEQFF	TGTGCCAGCAGCGTAGATCCTAGCGGGGGTTACAATGAGCAGTTCTTC
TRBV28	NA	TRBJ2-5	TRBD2	CASFPQDSGGRETQYF	TGTGCCAGCTTCCCCCAGGACAGCGGGGGGAGAGAGACCCAGTACTTC
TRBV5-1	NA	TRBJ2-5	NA	CASSAGRGAKETQYF	TGCGCCAGCAGCGCCGGACGGGGGGCGAAAGAGACCCAGTACTTC
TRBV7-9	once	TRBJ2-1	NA	CASSLRGARDNEQFF	TGTGCCAGCAGCTTACGGGGGGCGCGGGACAATGAGCAGTTCTTC
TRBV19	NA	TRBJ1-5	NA	CASSVGAVGNQPQHF	TGTGCCAGTAGTGTTGGGGCCGTGGGCAATCAGCCCCAGCATTTT
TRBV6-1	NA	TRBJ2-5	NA	CASNGQQETQYF	TGTGCCAGCAATGGTCAGCAAGAGACCCAGTACTTC
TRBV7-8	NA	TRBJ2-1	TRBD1	CASSQPGQPDNEQFF	TGTGCCAGCAGCCAGCCGGGACAGCCTGACAATGAGCAGTTCTTC
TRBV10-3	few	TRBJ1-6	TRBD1	CAISDPGQAANSPLHF	TGTGCCATCAGTGACCCCGGACAGGCGGCTAATTCACCCCTCCACTTT
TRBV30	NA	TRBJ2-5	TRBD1	CAWSVKSQGVGKTQYF	TGTGCCTGGAGTGTAAAGAGTCAGGGGGTGGGAAAGACCCAGTACTTC
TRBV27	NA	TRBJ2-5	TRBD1	CASSLGTGYQETQYF	TGTGCCAGCAGCCTGGGGACAGGGTACCAAGAGACCCAGTACTTC
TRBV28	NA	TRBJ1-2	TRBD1	CASSPSLTGNYGYTF	TGTGCCAGCAGTCCCTCCTTGACAGGGAACTATGGCTACACCTTC